The 7 T cell receptor beta chains below come from one sample, sequenced in a study of shared clonotypes between healthy human individuals. Positive CCR7 selection of CD45RO-negative cells yielded the naive CD8 cells, and terminally differentiated effector memory CD45RA+ cells were excluded. Using immunoSEQ multiplex PCR, the repertoire was profiled, and TCRdb retains in-frame clones only, with some absent. The sample has over 2 million clones, over 85% seen once. Specimen: naive CD8+ T cells sorted from blood. Receptors originate from a man aged 18 to 29 in good health.

This chain connects TRBV28 to TRBJ2-7; D ambiguous. CDR1 MDHEN and CDR2 SYDVKM come from the germline V gene. V was pared by 2 bases and J by 6 bases, with 14 bases between. The CDR3 runs to 14 residues. CDR3 in DNA: TGTGCCAGCAGTTTAAAGGGTTCCTTGGCCGAGCAGTACTTC. Translation: CASSLKGSLAEQYF.

The J gene is TRBJ1-1, the V gene TRBV2, with TRBD1 matching over 8 bases. V shed 6 bases and J 5 bases; nucleotides not matched to a gene: 5. The CDR3 runs to 13 residues. The V gene's germline CDR1 is SNHLY and CDR2 FYNNEI. CDR3 coding DNA: TGTGCCAGCAGGGCGACAGGGGAAACTGAAGCTTTCTTT. It codes for CASRATGETEAFF.

The chain couples TRBV6-5 to TRBJ1-1, with D hard to call. Trimming took 5 bases from V and 1 from J, leaving 11 bases between them. The CDR3 runs to 14 residues. From germline, CDR1 is MNHEY and CDR2 SVGAGI. The CDR3 sequence: CASSIGATNTEAFF. DNA for the CDR3: TGTGCCAGCAGTATAGGAGCAACGAACACTGAAGCTTTCTTT.

The V call is TRBV5-6, the J call TRBJ2-1; D gene unclear. This CDR3 has 15 residues. CDR1 and CDR2 from the germline V gene are SGHDT and YYEEEE. Trimming removed 0 bases from V and 2 bases from J, with 9 bases in between. CDR3 bases: TGTGCCAGCAGCTTGGGCGGCGTTCCCTACAATGAGCAGTTCTTC. It is translated as CASSLGGVPYNEQFF.

CDR3 protein: CASSTQTGGTTGELFF. The DNA for the CDR3 is TGTGCCAGCAGTACACAGACAGGGGGCACGACCGGGGAGCTGTTTTTT. The V gene is TRBV27, the J gene TRBJ2-2; 10 bases match TRBD1. Per germline, CDR1 MNHEY and CDR2 SMNVEV (reference sequence). J gave up 5 bases and V 5 bases, and 8 bases lay outside the gene matches. This CDR3 is 16 amino acids long.

Regarding this clone: The junction does not match germline at one end; this may be a read error. The rearrangement joins TRBV30 to TRBJ2-2; weak D call: TRBD2 (5 bases). The CDR3 is 14 residues long. Germline V gives CDR1 GTSNPN, CDR2 SVGIG (reference sequence). CDR3 in DNA: TGTGCCTGGAGTGTAACCTGGGGATCCGGGGAGCTGCTTTTT. Translating gives CAWSVTWGSGELLF.

About this clone itself: Other DNA sequences within the sample encode an identical CDR3. The chain employs TRBV9 and TRBJ2-7, with 7 positions matching TRBD2. J was trimmed by 0 bases and V by 2 bases; bases with no gene match: 2. Germline CDR1 and CDR2: SGDLS and YYNGEE. The CDR3 has 14 amino acids. The CDR3 region is CASSVGGSSYEQYF. The CDR3 DNA follows: TGTGCCAGCAGCGTGGGAGGGAGCTCCTACGAGCAGTACTTC.